The subject of this entry is one T cell receptor (beta chain). The antigen remains undetermined. Measured with immunoSEQ multiplex PCR; TCRdb has only the in-frame clones, and not every one. The data show around 150,000 clones, with roughly nine tenths seen just once and approximately 8% held by the top ten. The record originates from a study of T cell responses to AZD1222 COVID-19 vaccine. Study-level results: Among AZD1222 vaccinees, only 6 or 7 were seropositive at baseline. Nearly half of spike-specific TCRs reportedly target variant regions that are unmutated in the B.1.351 and B.1.1.7 variants. Donor demographics were predominantly white British with a female majority; clonal diversity may be underestimated.

The germline V gene has CDR1 MDHEN and CDR2 SYDVKM. After removal of 5 bases from V and 4 bases from J, the junction contained 9 bases not matched to a gene. The CDR3 has 15 residues. This clonotype originated in an adult who received the MenACWY meningococcal vaccine as a control. Sequenced here: peripheral blood, sampled 28 days after the second dose of the MenACWY control vaccine. This chain connects TRBV28 to TRBJ2-7; 9 bases are a match to TRBD1. CDR3 region: CASSEIQGALYEQYF. CDR3 nucleotide sequence: TGTGCCAGCAGTGAAATACAGGGGGCGCTTTACGAGCAGTACTTC.